This T cell receptor beta chain was recovered during a study of shared clonotypes between healthy human individuals (dated by TCRdb to about 2020). Background on the whole study: The cohort comprised a couple of women and three men aged 18 to 49 years. The study deeply sequenced blood TCR repertoires of about 5 healthy adults to estimate repertoire size and the extent of clonotype sharing between individuals. Each donor's leukapheresis produced roughly between roughly 0.94 and 9.5 billion PBMCs. Libraries were prepared and TCR repertoires were sequenced by different laboratories using diverse techniques, in order to increase sequencing depth and limit assay-specific biases. For each donor, CD4 naive and CD4 memory were each given three plates, CD8 naive was given two plates, and CD8 memory was given one plate.

About this clone: What antigen it recognizes has not been identified. Base qualities are not provided; no much larger clone lies one nucleotide away.

Healthy HIV-negative adults with no recently reported acute infections or vaccinations were included as donors. Every donor was a Caucasian adult residing in Nashville, Tennessee, USA. CD4+ T cells were enriched by magnetic negative selection; naive cells were then positively selected on CD45RA, and the negative fraction formed the memory subset. After blood collection by leukapheresis, PBMCs were isolated using Ficoll-Histopaque density gradient centrifugation and then cryopreserved in the vapor phase of liquid nitrogen. Purity and quantity of every magnetically sorted T cell population were checked by analytical flow cytometry. Genomic DNA was isolated from each sorted fraction and quantified by UV absorbance on a Nanodrop 2000c. TCR CDR3 regions were amplified from genomic DNA by multiplex PCR using the deep immunoSEQ assay. Genomic DNA extracted from each cell subset was distributed evenly over all wells of several immunoSEQ 96-well plates, and each plate served as one replicate. For sorted subsets, 150 to 250 ng genomic DNA, equal to 30,000 or so T cell genomes, was loaded into each replicate PCR. The purified libraries were quantified using a Qubit 3.0 fluorometer, sized with a Bioanalyzer 2100, and then quantified again using the KAPA Library Quantification kit. Every immunoSEQ 96-well plate was sequenced on a dedicated single-read 150-cycle Illumina NextSeq 550 flow cell. From the authors' description of their analysis: Because only junctional sequences without quality scores were contained in the immunoSEQ output, filtering matching that applied to full-length reads could not be performed. To assign V/J genes and CDR3, sequences were annotated against IMGT germline references using PyIR, a Python wrapper for IgBLAST v1.9. Reads were removed for weak V/J assignments (E-value above 1e-6), missing CDR3, stop codons, out-of-frame junctions, or ambiguous translated residues. V3J clonotypes were defined as sequences sharing the same inferred V gene, J gene, and CDR3 amino acid sequence. To compute the percentage overlap between repertoires, the number of shared unique clonotypes was divided by the size of the smaller repertoire. RTK rarefaction, the Chao1 estimator, and Recon v2.1 estimates of unobserved clonotypes were used to assess repertoire richness. For all TCRbeta clonotypes obtained by the gDNA method from several donors, generation probabilities were computed with OLGA. TCRdb carries this immuneACCESS record with in-frame sequences only. Its versions omit some clonotypes, under half of them owing to an unresolved V gene in the studies checked, with the rest unexplained. V and J calls and clone size are copied from that table; D and trimming were computed from the DNA. The sample table contains roughly 680,000 clones; only one count was recorded for 72% of them. Approximately 1.7% of the sample belongs to the ten largest clones.

The study at large found these results: Compared with non-shared clonotypes, clonotypes shared by all four sorted-subset donors had higher generation probabilities. Because the study included a small number of donors, the genetic and exposure-history diversity represented was limited. Across a few donors, roughly 5% of naive CD4, approximately 3.6% of naive CD8, 2% to 2.5% of memory CD4, and approximately 0.4% of memory CD8 clonotypes were shared. Estimated clonotype richness was generally larger for naive than for memory subsets. Pairwise subsampling led to the expectation that sequencing depth would affect the degree of clonotype sharing among donors. Sampling was restricted to blood, and TCR repertoires in tissues likely differ from the TCR repertoires found in blood. Incomplete sequencing was indicated by rarefaction of sorted-subset datasets, despite the large sequencing depth.

V drops 2 bases and J drops 5 bases, leaving 7 bases in between. As encoded in the germline V gene, CDR1 is SGHVS while CDR2 is FNYEAQ. Measured from the cysteine to the phenylalanine, the CDR3 is 12 residues long. The sequence is cut down to CDR3 DNA, 36 bases in frame from base 1. The sample comprised memory CD4+ T cells sorted from blood. This sample's cell subset or site label indicates: CD45RA-negative fraction. The chain was built from TRBV7-6 and TRBJ2-7, with the identity of the D gene unclear. The origin of this receptor is a woman aged 25 to 39 in good health. DNA sequence: TGTGCCAGCAGCTTAAATAGGAACGAGCAGTACTTC. Translated, it gives CASSLNRNEQYF.